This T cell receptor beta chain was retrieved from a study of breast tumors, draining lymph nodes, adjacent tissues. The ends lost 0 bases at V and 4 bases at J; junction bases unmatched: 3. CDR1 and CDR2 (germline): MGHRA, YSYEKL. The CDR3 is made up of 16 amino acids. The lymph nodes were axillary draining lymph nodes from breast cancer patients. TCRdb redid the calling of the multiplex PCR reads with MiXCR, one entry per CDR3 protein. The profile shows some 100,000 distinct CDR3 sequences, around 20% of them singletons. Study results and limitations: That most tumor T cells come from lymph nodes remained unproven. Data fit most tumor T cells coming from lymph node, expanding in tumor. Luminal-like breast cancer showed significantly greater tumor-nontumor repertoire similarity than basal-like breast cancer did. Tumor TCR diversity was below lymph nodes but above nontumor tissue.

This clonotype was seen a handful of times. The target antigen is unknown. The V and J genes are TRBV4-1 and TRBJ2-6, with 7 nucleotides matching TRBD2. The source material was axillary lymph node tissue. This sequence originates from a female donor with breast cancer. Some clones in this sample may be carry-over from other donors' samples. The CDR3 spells CASSQDAGAGANVLTF. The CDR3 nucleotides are TGCGCCAGCAGCCAAGACGCGGGAGCCGGGGCCAACGTCCTGACTTTC.